These 10 T cell receptor beta chains came from one sample sequenced in a study of sequential checkpoint blockade in melanoma. TCRdb's copy holds only in-frame clones and misses some; the assay was immunoSEQ multiplex PCR. In the table there are approximately 4,900 clones, around 34% of which are singletons. The treatment was: randomized to nivolumab then ipilimumab (arm A) or the reverse (arm B). The material was tumor tissue (inferred from file names), obtained from a patient given nivolumab and ipilimumab in sequence. All receptors derive from a human donor with melanoma.

The rearrangement uses TRBV10-3 and TRBJ1-4; D might be TRBD1 (6 bases). V was cut by 4 bases and J by 6 bases, with 15 bases left in between. The CDR3 consists of 15 residues. Per the germline V gene, CDR1 is ENHRY and CDR2 is SYGVKD. The CDR3 is CAISALGGVDEKLFF. CDR3 coding DNA: TGTGCCATCAGTGCCCTAGGGGGTGTCGATGAAAAACTGTTTTTT.

The J gene is TRBJ1-1, the V gene TRBV11-3; D uncertain. This CDR3 comprises 16 residues. V was clipped by 0 bases and J by 6 bases, with 17 bases between them. Germline assignment: CDR1 SGHNT and CDR2 YENEEA. The CDR3 protein is CASSLESVTKGSEAFF. CDR3 nucleotides: TGTGCCAGCAGCTTAGAATCGGTTACCAAAGGCTCTGAAGCTTTCTTT.

V is TRBV4-1 and J is TRBJ1-1; D gene unclear. This CDR3 has 15 residues. CDR1 MGHRA and CDR2 YSYEKL come from the germline V gene. Trimming removed 5 bases from V and 0 bases from J, with 13 bases in between. The DNA for the CDR3 is TGCGCCAGCAGCTCAAGGACCCTCCTGAACACTGAAGCTTTCTTT. This translates into CASSSRTLLNTEAFF.

This chain uses TRBV6-8 with TRBJ2-7, with D perhaps TRBD2 (6 bases). Trimming left V 6 bases short and J 2 bases short, with 23 bases between. This CDR3 has 17 amino acids. Germline V gene data show CDR1 as MNHGY and CDR2 as SAAAGT. The CDR3 coding sequence is TGTGCCAGCAGAGGGAGGTCGAGACGGGACGACCCCTACGAGCAGTACTTC. It encodes CASRGRSRRDDPYEQYF.

There are a few counts of this clone. The chain joins TRBV4-1 to TRBJ2-2; maybe TRBD1 (8 bases). V was cut by 4 bases and J by 5 bases, with 14 bases left in between. Germline V gene data show CDR1 as MGHRA and CDR2 as YSYEKL. The CDR3 is made up of 15 amino acids. The CDR3, as DNA: TGCGCCAGCAGCCTAGGACAGGGAGGGACCGGGGAGCTGTTTTTT. It translates to CASSLGQGGTGELFF.

Judged by abundance, this clone is medium-sized. The sample holds other DNA sequences that translate to the same CDR3. The chain has TRBV28 and TRBJ1-5; D not resolved. The V gene's germline CDR1 is MDHEN and CDR2 SYDVKM. The CDR3 totals 14 residues. V lost 1 base and J 0 bases, leaving 4 bases between the germline ends. The CDR3 is CASSLSVSNQPQHF. CDR3 coding DNA: TGTGCCAGCAGTTTATCAGTTAGCAATCAGCCCCAGCATTTT.

The rearrangement links TRBV6-8 to TRBJ1-2; tentatively, D is TRBD1 (5 bases). V was cut by 10 bases and J by 1 base, with 13 bases left in between. The V gene's germline CDR1 is MNHGY and CDR2 SAAAGT. This CDR3 is 13 amino acids long. This chain's CDR3 is CAISKDSNYGYTF. CDR3 nucleotides: TGTGCCATCAGCAAAGACAGTAACTATGGCTACACCTTC.

The chain uses TRBV19 and TRBJ2-7; 11 bases map to TRBD2. V lost 5 bases, J lost 3 bases, and 18 bases stayed unmatched. The CDR3 contains 19 residues. In germline, CDR1 is LNHDA, CDR2 SQIVND (reference sequence). In nucleotides, the CDR3 is TGTGCCAGTAGTCCGCAAAGGGCGGGACTAGCGGCCCACGGCTACGAGCAGTACTTC. It encodes CASSPQRAGLAAHGYEQYF.

This clone occurred many times. The chain combines TRBV12-5 with TRBJ1-3; D uncertain. This CDR3 has 14 amino acids. Germline assignment: CDR1 LGHNT and CDR2 FRNRAP. This chain's CDR3 is CASTPWSSGNTIYF. In DNA, the CDR3 is TGTGCCAGCACGCCGTGGTCCTCTGGAAACACCATATATTTT. Using reference TRBV12-5 and TRBJ1-3 for the parts outside the CDR3, the full variable domain is DARVTQTPRHKVTEMGQEVTMRCQPILGHNTVFWYRQTMMQGLELLAYFRNRAPLDDSGMPKDRFSAEMPDATLATLKIQPSEPRDSAVYFCASTPWSSGNTIYFGEGSWLTVV.

This chain connects TRBV15 to TRBJ1-1; TRBD1 might be the D (5 bases). The CDR3 covers 15 residues. Trimming took off 1 base at V and 11 bases at J, with 20 bases between the two ends. CDR1 is LNHNV and CDR2 is YYDKDF in the germline V gene (reference sequence). As DNA, the CDR3 is TGTGCCACCAGCAGAGGGGGTGACGGGACTACGTGGGCTTTCTTT. Translated, it gives CATSRGGDGTTWAFF.